Sequencing of this T cell receptor beta chain was carried out in a study of T cells in women clearing cervical HPV infection. About the study: Cases were women with histologically confirmed HPV16-related CIN3 or worse, including 2 invasive cancers. Cases' blood sampling followed lesion detection by median about 150 days (90 to 200).

Germline assignment: CDR1 MNHNS and CDR2 SASEGT. With 2 bases removed from V and 1 base from J, the gap between germline ends came to 11 bases. The CDR3 extends over 16 amino acids. Of note for this clone: The sequenced fragment ends 3 residues before the CDR3 boundary, so the rest is inferred from the germline J gene.

Sequencing used immunoSEQ multiplex PCR; TCRdb keeps in-frame clones, though not all of them. The repertoire shows under 45,000 clones; the top ten hold 5.5% to 8%. Sample: blood buffy coat. This receptor was obtained from a woman aged 18-70 years with a cervical HPV16 infection that either progressed to CIN3+ or cleared (not recorded which). J is TRBJ2-2 and V is TRBV6-1; D might be TRBD2 (6 bases). The DNA read from the CDR3 is TGTGCCAGCAGTGAAAGTTCCGGGGGGAACACCGGGGAG. Its translation: CASSESSGGNTGE. The whole CDR3 sequence is CASSESSGGNTGELFF.